The 32 T cell receptor beta chains below all came from one sample that was sequenced in a study of cytomegalovirus exposure and HLA in healthy donors. PCR used 60 Vbeta primers and 13 Jbeta primers. TCRdb's copy holds only in-frame clones and misses some; the assay was immunoSEQ multiplex PCR. This repertoire shows 90,000 to 110,000 clones, 65% to 80% found once; its top ten account for approximately 5.1%. Material for sequencing was PBMCs. Receptors were obtained from a male donor in good health and CMV-seronegative.

The J gene is TRBJ2-1, the V gene TRBV5-1; 7 bases agree with TRBD2. The germline gives CDR1 SGHRS, CDR2 YFSETQ. The CDR3 loop spans 14 amino acids. The ends lost 2 bases at V and 9 bases at J; junction bases unmatched: 8. The CDR3 here is CASSFRVGEGEQFF. CDR3 coding DNA: TGCGCCAGCAGCTTCCGTGTTGGGGAGGGTGAGCAGTTCTTC. The full variable domain, in which reference TRBV5-1 and TRBJ2-1 provide the parts outside the CDR3, is KAGVTQTPRYLIKTRGQQVTLSCSPISGHRSVSWYQQTPGQGLQFLFEYFSETQRNKGNFPGRFSGRQFSNSRSEMNVSTLELGDSALYLCASSFRVGEGEQFFGPGTRLTVL.

This rearrangement joins TRBV4-3 to TRBJ2-7; D unclear. Germline V CDR1 and CDR2: LGHNA, YSLEER. The length of the CDR3 is 14 residues. Between the trimmed V and J ends, which lost 0 bases and 5 bases, there was a span of 11 bases. CDR3 coding DNA: TGCGCCAGCAGCCAAGATAATCAGGTACACGAGCAGTACTTC. Protein sequence: CASSQDNQVHEQYF.

The rearrangement links TRBV5-8 to TRBJ2-3, with 8 bases matching TRBD1. The CDR3 contains 14 residues. Trimming cost V 5 bases and J 4 bases; bases outside gene matches: 6. Germline CDR1 and CDR2: SGHTS and YDEGEE. The CDR3 reads CASSFGQGADTQYF. In DNA form, the CDR3 reads TGTGCCAGCAGTTTTGGACAGGGAGCAGATACGCAGTATTTT.

Concerning this clone itself: The same CDR3 also results from other DNA sequences found in this sample. The chain carries TRBV7-9 and TRBJ2-1; TRBD2 matches at 10 bases. The germline CDR1 and CDR2 sequences are SEHNR and FQNEAQ (reference sequence). The CDR3 consists of 16 residues. V trimming: 0 bases; J trimming: 4 bases; junction bases outside the gene matches: 3. The CDR3 DNA reads as TGTGCCAGCAGCTTAGCGCTAGCGGGAGCTTACAATGAGCAGTTCTTC. Protein: CASSLALAGAYNEQFF. Filled out from reference TRBV7-9 and TRBJ2-1, the complete variable domain reads DTGVSQNPRHKITKRGQNVTFRCDPISEHNRLYWYRQTLGQGPEFLTYFQNEAQLEKSRLLSDRFSAERPKGSFSTLEIQRTEQGDSAMYLCASSLALAGAYNEQFFGPGTRLTVL.

This clone appeared a few times. The V call is TRBV11-3, the J call TRBJ2-4, with TRBD2 matching 9 bases. This CDR3 comprises 16 residues. The V and J ends lost 5 bases and 0 bases, in that order; junction bases with no gene match: 5. Germline assignment: CDR1 SGHNT and CDR2 YENEEA. The CDR3 sequence is CASSLAGRLAKNIQYF. The CDR3 DNA reads as TGTGCCAGCAGCCTAGCGGGAAGACTAGCCAAAAACATTCAGTACTTC.

The chain combines TRBV18 with TRBJ2-7, with 14 bases lining up with TRBD2. J was trimmed by 8 bases and V by 4 bases; bases with no gene match: 7. CDR3 length: 15 amino acids. The V gene's germline CDR1 is KGHSH and CDR2 LQKENI. The CDR3 DNA reads as TGTGCCAGCTCACGGGGACTAGCGGGAGATCGCCAGCAGTACTTC. As protein: CASSRGLAGDRQQYF.

The genes are TRBV4-2 and TRBJ2-3, with a tentative D call TRBD2 (6 bases). Trimming shortened V by 3 bases and J by 4 bases, and 11 bases separated the two germline ends. Germline V lookup: CDR1 LGHNA, CDR2 YNFKEQ. The CDR3 has 14 amino acids. The CDR3 here is CASSQNGSPDTQYF. CDR3 nucleotide sequence: TGTGCCAGCAGCCAGAACGGGAGCCCAGATACGCAGTATTTT.

The gene calls are TRBV4-1 and TRBJ1-2; 8 bases fit TRBD1. After removal of 1 base from V and 5 bases from J, the junction contained 12 bases not matched to a gene. The CDR3 is 17 amino acids. Germline CDR1 reads MGHRA; CDR2 reads YSYEKL. The CDR3 DNA sequence: TGCGCCAGCAGCCAAGGCCAGTCCGGACAGGGAACATATGGCTACACCTTC. The encoded protein is CASSQGQSGQGTYGYTF.

The V call is TRBV4-1, the J call TRBJ1-2; no firm D call. Germline CDR1 and CDR2: MGHRA and YSYEKL. This CDR3 is 15 amino acids long. V lost 0 bases and J lost 4, with 12 bases in between. Here the CDR3 reads CASSQDEGKFYGYTF. CDR3 nucleotide sequence: TGCGCCAGCAGCCAAGATGAGGGAAAGTTCTATGGCTACACCTTC.

This chain uses TRBV5-1 with TRBJ2-2, with 9 bases fitting TRBD1. Germline V gene data show CDR1 as SGHRS and CDR2 as YFSETQ. Germline trimming cut 0 bases from V and 9 bases from J; bases unmatched to any gene: 3. The CDR3 is 14 residues long. The CDR3 reads CASSLDRGLRELFF. CDR3 sequence (DNA): TGCGCCAGCAGCTTGGACAGGGGGCTAAGGGAGCTGTTTTTT.

The chain combines TRBV19 with TRBJ2-5; 8 bases are shared with TRBD1. The J call may be in error: the DNA end matches TRBJ2-7 better. This CDR3 is built from 12 residues. Germline V gene lookup returns CDR1 LNHDA and CDR2 SQIVND (reference sequence). CDR3 sequence: CASGQGPDEQYF. CDR3 nucleotides: TGTGCCAGCGGACAGGGCCCCGACGAGCAGTACTTC.

This chain joins TRBV21-1 and TRBJ1-5. TRBV21-1 has pseudogene status. The CDR3 sequence is 16 residues long. The CDR3 coding sequence is TGTGCCAGCAGCAAAGCGGAGCTTTATAGCAATCAGCCCCAGCATTTT. The encoded protein is CASSKAELYSNQPQHF.

In its sample, this clone was seen a few times. The chain combines TRBV5-5 with TRBJ2-5; 7 nucleotides line up with TRBD2. The germline V gene encodes CDR1 SGHKS and CDR2 YYEKEE (reference sequence). With V trimmed by 3 bases and J by 2 bases, 1 base remained unmatched. The CDR3 has 13 amino acids. CDR3 region: CASSWGGQETQYF. DNA of the CDR3: TGTGCCAGCAGCTGGGGAGGGCAAGAGACCCAGTACTTC. Using reference TRBV5-5 and TRBJ2-5 for the parts outside the CDR3, the full variable domain is DAGVTQSPTHLIKTRGQQVTLRCSPISGHKSVSWYQQVLGQGPQFIFQYYEKEERGRGNFPDRFSARQFPNYSSELNVNALLLGDSALYLCASSWGGQETQYFGPGTRLLVL.

CDR3: CASSSRTGVETQYF. The CDR3 DNA sequence: TGTGCCAGCAGCTCCCGGACAGGGGTGGAGACCCAGTACTTC. V gene TRBV5-6 combines with J gene TRBJ2-5, with 9 bases that match TRBD1. The germline V gene has CDR1 SGHDT and CDR2 YYEEEE. The CDR3 loop spans 14 amino acids. The junction had 5 bases not matched to a gene; V was cut back by 3 bases and J by 5 bases.

V gene TRBV7-6 combines with J gene TRBJ2-7; TRBD2 matches at 10 bases. CDR3 length: 16 residues. Losses at the gene ends were 5 bases for V and 1 base for J; bases not matched to a gene: 8. Germline CDR1 reads SGHVS; CDR2 reads FNYEAQ. In DNA form, the CDR3 reads TGTGCCAGCAGCACCCTAGCGGGAGACGGATCCTACGAGCAGTACTTC. Protein: CASSTLAGDGSYEQYF.

J is TRBJ2-2 and V is TRBV19, with 14 bases matching TRBD2. CDR3 length: 18 amino acids. Germline V gene data show CDR1 as LNHDA and CDR2 as SQIVND (reference sequence). The V and J ends lost 6 bases and 1 base, in that order; junction bases with no gene match: 7. The CDR3 reads CASRSVGLAGGNTGELFF. The CDR3 region has the DNA TGTGCCAGTAGGAGCGTCGGACTAGCGGGAGGGAACACCGGGGAGCTGTTTTTT.

This clone appeared a single time. This rearrangement joins TRBV6-1 to TRBJ2-3; possibly TRBD2 for D (6 bases). The CDR3 is 14 amino acids. Trimming left V 4 bases short and J 3 bases short, with 11 bases between. CDR1 and CDR2 from the germline V gene are MNHNS and SASEGT. CDR3 nucleotides: TGTGCCAGCAGTGGTGTCGGGAGTACAGATACGCAGTATTTT. Residues: CASSGVGSTDTQYF.

There are a few counts of this clone. The chain has TRBV15 and TRBJ1-4, with 10 bases aligning to TRBD1. The CDR3 is 14 amino acids. Germline V gene sequence: CDR1 LNHNV, CDR2 YYDKDF (reference sequence). Trimming cost V 5 bases and J 7 bases; bases outside gene matches: 4. The DNA of the CDR3 is TGTGCCACCAGCTGGGACAGGGGCGGTGAAAAACTGTTTTTT. This gives the protein CATSWDRGGEKLFF.

This clone came up a few times. One end of the junction is discordant with germline, which a read error may explain. V gene TRBV7-6 combines with J gene TRBJ2-5, with 9 bases identical to TRBD2. Germline CDR1 reads SGHVS; CDR2 reads FNYEAQ. The CDR3 has 14 residues. The CDR3 loop is CASSVAGVGETQYF. For the CDR3, the DNA is TGTGCCAGCAGCGTAGCGGGAGTGGGGGAGACCCAGTACTTC.

The gene calls are TRBV9 and TRBJ1-2; 7 nucleotides line up with TRBD1. V lost 3 bases to trimming and J lost 2 bases; unmatched junction nucleotides: 4. The CDR3 runs 14 residues. CDR1 and CDR2 from the germline V gene are SGDLS and YYNGEE. CDR3 sequence: CASSDRGSNYGYTF. The CDR3 nucleotides read TGTGCCAGCAGCGACAGGGGATCAAACTATGGCTACACCTTC.

V gene TRBV6-1 combines with J gene TRBJ2-1, with TRBD2 matching 10 bases. The J segment lost 5 bases and the V segment lost 4 bases, leaving 11 bases of the junction unmatched. CDR1 is MNHNS, CDR2 SASEGT, per germline. The CDR3 is 17 residues long. This CDR3 reads CASSAFGASGRHNEQFF. In DNA, the CDR3 is TGTGCCAGCAGTGCTTTCGGAGCTAGCGGGAGACACAATGAGCAGTTCTTC.

This rearrangement joins TRBV27 to TRBJ2-5, with D possibly being TRBD1 (5 bases). The DNA matches TRBJ2-7 better at its end, which makes the J call doubtful. The CDR3 covers 13 residues. The germline V gene has CDR1 MNHEY and CDR2 SMNVEV (reference sequence). CDR3 in DNA: TGTGCCAGCAGTTCGATAGACAGCTACGAGCAGTACTTC. Protein product: CASSSIDSYEQYF.

The chain links TRBV6-4 to TRBJ2-3; D may be TRBD1 (6 bases). Germline V lookup: CDR1 MRHNA, CDR2 SNTAGT. The CDR3 consists of 15 residues. The ends were cut back, 2 bases at V and 7 bases at J, with 16 bases in the middle. DNA for the CDR3: TGTGCCAGCAGTGACAACAGGGTCGTCCCGCATACGCAGTATTTT. It translates to CASSDNRVVPHTQYF.

This clone appeared a single time. CDR3 in DNA: TGTGCCAGCAGCGTAGCTAGCGGGGGCTCCTACAATGAGCAGTTCTTC. It specifies CASSVASGGSYNEQFF. The V and J genes are TRBV9 and TRBJ2-1; 10 nucleotides line up with TRBD2. With 0 bases clipped from V and 0 bases from J, the junction kept 0 bases outside the gene matches. Germline CDR1 SGDLS, CDR2 YYNGEE. The CDR3 runs to 16 residues. The full variable domain, its missing parts supplied by reference TRBV9 and TRBJ2-1, is DSGVTQTPKHLITATGQRVTLRCSPRSGDLSVYWYQQSLDQGLQFLIQYYNGEERAKGNILERFSAQQFPDLHSELNLSSLELGDSALYFCASSVASGGSYNEQFFGPGTRLTVL.

This clone showed up just a few times. The genes are TRBV13 and TRBJ2-1; no reliable D call. Germline-derived CDR1 and CDR2 are PRHDT and FYEKMQ (reference sequence). The V and J ends lost 5 bases and 9 bases respectively, with 14 bases between them. The CDR3 runs to 13 residues. The CDR3: CASSNPTGSEQFF. In DNA form, the CDR3 reads TGTGCCAGCAGCAATCCGACGGGTAGTGAGCAGTTCTTC.

This clone showed up just a few times. The chain combines TRBV2 with TRBJ1-5; D is ambiguous. The germline V gene has CDR1 SNHLY and CDR2 FYNNEI. The CDR3 runs to 17 residues. V lost 1 base to trimming and J lost 2 bases, with 15 bases between them. The CDR3 region has the DNA TGTGCCAGCAGTGAAGATACTGGAGGGAGGGGCAATCAGCCCCAGCATTTT. It is translated as CASSEDTGGRGNQPQHF.

The chain uses TRBV7-2 and TRBJ2-7; maybe TRBD1 (6 bases). The CDR3 is 13 residues long. Trimming took off 5 bases at V and 5 bases at J, with 13 bases between the two ends. The germline V gene encodes CDR1 SGHTA and CDR2 FQGNSA. CDR3 residues: CASSLTGSNEQYF. The CDR3 bases are TGTGCCAGCAGCCTCACAGGGTCCAACGAGCAGTACTTC.

The chain employs TRBV28 and TRBJ2-1, with 8 bases fitting TRBD2. V was clipped by 6 bases and J by 9 bases; unmatched bases: 10. The CDR3 totals 14 residues. Looked up from germline, CDR1 is MDHEN and CDR2 is SYDVKM. The CDR3: CASRTSGLGSEQFF. Here the CDR3 DNA reads TGTGCCAGCAGAACTTCGGGACTAGGAAGTGAGCAGTTCTTC.

The chain links TRBV7-9 to TRBJ1-2, with D perhaps matching TRBD1 (6 bases). CDR1 and CDR2 (germline): SEHNR, FQNEAQ (reference sequence). Deletions cut 4 bases from V and 8 bases from J, with 11 bases between. The CDR3 totals 12 residues. CDR3 in amino acids: CASSYTGLGYTF. The DNA for the CDR3 is TGTGCCAGCAGCTATACAGGGCTAGGCTACACCTTC.

The chain recombines TRBV28 with TRBJ2-1, with 8 bases aligning to TRBD1. The germline V gene has CDR1 MDHEN and CDR2 SYDVKM. The CDR3 is 16 residues long. The trim removed 5 bases at V and 9 bases at J, leaving 15 bases unmatched. Written as DNA, the CDR3 is TGTGCCAGCAGTCCTTGGACAGGGTCTACGTATAGTGAGCAGTTCTTC. Translation gives CASSPWTGSTYSEQFF.

This clone was counted many times. The J gene is TRBJ1-1, the V gene TRBV10-3, with D uncertain. Trimming removed 3 bases from V and 0 bases from J, with 5 bases in between. The CDR3 contains 13 residues. Germline CDR1 reads ENHRY; CDR2 reads SYGVKD. The CDR3 DNA is TGTGCCATCAGTGATCCCGTGAACACTGAAGCTTTCTTT. Translation: CAISDPVNTEAFF.

The rearrangement joins TRBV4-3 to TRBJ2-2, with TRBD1 matching 7 bases. The V gene end was trimmed by 4 bases and the J gene end by 2 bases; junction bases not matched to a gene: 7. This CDR3 is 16 amino acids long. Per the germline V gene, CDR1 is LGHNA and CDR2 is YSLEER. In DNA form, the CDR3 reads TGCGCCAGCAGCCGCAATACAGGGGACAACACCGGGGAGCTGTTTTTT. Protein: CASSRNTGDNTGELFF.